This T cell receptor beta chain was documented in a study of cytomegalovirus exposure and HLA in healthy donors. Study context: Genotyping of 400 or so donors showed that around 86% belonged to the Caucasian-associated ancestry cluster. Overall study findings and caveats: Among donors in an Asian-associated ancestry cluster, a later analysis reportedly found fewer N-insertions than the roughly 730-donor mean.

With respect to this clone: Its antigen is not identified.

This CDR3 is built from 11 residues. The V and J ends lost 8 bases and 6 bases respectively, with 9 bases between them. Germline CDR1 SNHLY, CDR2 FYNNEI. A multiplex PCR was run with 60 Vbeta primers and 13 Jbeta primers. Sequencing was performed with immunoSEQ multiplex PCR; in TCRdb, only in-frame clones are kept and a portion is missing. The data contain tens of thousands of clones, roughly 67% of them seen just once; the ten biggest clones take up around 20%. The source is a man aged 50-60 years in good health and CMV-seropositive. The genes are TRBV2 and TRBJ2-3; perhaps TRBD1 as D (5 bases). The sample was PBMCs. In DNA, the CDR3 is TGTGCCAGCGACAGCGTGGATACGCAGTATTTT. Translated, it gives CASDSVDTQYF.